These 2 T cell receptor beta chains originate from one sample sequenced in a study of esophageal squamous cell carcinoma under preoperative chemotherapy. From the PCR reads, TCRdb called clonotypes with MiXCR, one entry per CDR3 protein. This sample has 1,200 or so distinct CDR3 sequences, with 25% to 30% found just once. As to time point: after preoperative PTX-NDP chemotherapy. The sample was collected from a patient given preoperative chemotherapy. The receptors shown here come from a human donor with esophageal squamous cell carcinoma. The donor label of this sample is uncertain.

This clonotype ranks as medium-sized (0.01 to 0.1%). Its ends do not fully match the called genes, so a read error is possible. The V call is TRBV7-7, the J call TRBJ2-2, with TRBD1 identical over 10 bases. Germline V lookup: CDR1 SSHAT, CDR2 FNYEAQ (reference sequence). CDR3 length: 14 amino acids. Here the CDR3 reads CASSLGQGDRELFF. In DNA form, the CDR3 reads TGTGCTAGCAGCTTAGGACAGGGGGACCGGGAGCTGTTTTTT.

To note about this clonotype: Being one base from a much bigger clone, this may be a read error. The chain is built from TRBV4-1 and TRBJ2-3; D gene uncertain. The CDR3 extends over 13 amino acids. Germline V gene lookup returns CDR1 MGHRA and CDR2 YSYEKL. The ends were cut back, 4 bases at V and 6 bases at J, with 11 bases in the middle. CDR3 amino acids: CASSPGRADTQYF. As DNA, the CDR3 is TGCGCCAGCAGCCCCGGACGGGCCGATACGCAGTATTTT.